These 22 T cell receptor beta chains share one sample of origin, sequenced in a study of neurological immune-mediated disorders. MiXCR, applied by TCRdb to the 5' RACE reads, yields one record per CDR3 protein. The sample has about 54,000 distinct CDR3 sequences, approximately 3.6% seen once. Sequencing was done on a sample of CD4+ T cells from blood. The source of these receptors is a middle-aged woman with multiple sclerosis.

At least ten counts were recorded for this clonotype. The chain couples TRBV5-1 to TRBJ1-3; tentatively, D is TRBD1 (5 bases). From germline, CDR1 is SGHRS and CDR2 YFSETQ. This CDR3 is 17 amino acids long. V gave up 6 bases and J gave up 0 bases, with 19 bases separating them. This chain's CDR3 is CASTFGTDRYSGNTIYF. For the CDR3, the DNA is TGCGCCAGCACCTTTGGGACGGATCGATACTCTGGAAACACCATATATTTT.

There are many counts of this clonotype. The chain links TRBV11-2 to TRBJ1-2; maybe TRBD1 (5 bases). The CDR3 covers 12 residues. V gave up 6 bases and J gave up 4 bases, with 9 bases separating them. Germline V gives CDR1 SGHAT, CDR2 FQNNGV. The CDR3 here is CASSTGPYGYTF. CDR3 DNA: TGTGCCAGCAGTACAGGCCCCTATGGCTACACCTTC.

This clonotype was observed many times. The V gene is TRBV12-3 or TRBV12-4, the J gene TRBJ1-1; weak D call: TRBD1 (5 bases). Trimming pared 7 bases from V and 0 bases from J, leaving 9 bases between. There are 13 residues in the CDR3. In nucleotides, the CDR3 is TGTGCCAGCATGAGGGGCATGAACACTGAAGCTTTCTTT. It encodes CASMRGMNTEAFF.

Ten or more counts support this clonotype. This chain connects TRBV7-9 to TRBJ1-1; D gene unclear. V lost 3 bases to trimming and J lost 3 bases, with 5 bases between them. The V gene's germline CDR1 is SEHNR and CDR2 FQNEAQ (reference sequence). CDR3 length: 12 residues. The CDR3 DNA reads TGTGCCAGCAGCTTCTCTTACACTGAAGCTTTCTTT. It encodes CASSFSYTEAFF. Full variable domain (missing parts from reference TRBV7-9 and TRBJ1-1): DTGVSQNPRHKITKRGQNVTFRCDPISEHNRLYWYRQTLGQGPEFLTYFQNEAQLEKSRLLSDRFSAERPKGSFSTLEIQRTEQGDSAMYLCASSFSYTEAFFGQGTRLTVV.

This clonotype was observed at least ten times. The chain employs TRBV6-6 and TRBJ1-4; D is perhaps TRBD1 (6 bases). V was shortened by 6 bases and J by 8 bases, with 19 bases between the two germline ends. The V gene's germline CDR1 is MNHNY and CDR2 SVGAGI (reference sequence). The length of the CDR3 is 15 residues. This CDR3 reads CASSPGAGDWEKLFF. For the CDR3, the DNA is TGTGCCAGCAGCCCCGGAGCAGGGGATTGGGAAAAACTGTTTTTT.

This clonotype appeared many times. CDR3 in amino acids: CSARDSGRIAKNIQYF. The CDR3 DNA is TGCAGTGCTAGGGATTCGGGCAGAATAGCCAAAAACATTCAGTACTTC. The chain uses TRBV20-1 and TRBJ2-4; no clear D gene. The V gene lost 3 bases and the J gene lost 0 bases, with 15 bases spanning the gap. Germline assignment: CDR1 DFQATT and CDR2 SNEGSKA (reference sequence). This CDR3 is 16 amino acids long.

This clonotype was counted many times. The chain joins TRBV6-5 to TRBJ1-2; TRBD1 might be the D (5 bases). The CDR3 covers 16 residues. The germline V gene has CDR1 MNHEY and CDR2 SVGAGI. With 0 bases removed from V and 3 bases from J, the gap between germline ends came to 14 bases. Here the CDR3 DNA reads TGTGCCAGCAGTTACTCGGGGCGGCGGGGGGACTATGGCTACACCTTC. It specifies CASSYSGRRGDYGYTF.

This clonotype occurred many times. The V gene is TRBV10-3, the J gene TRBJ2-1; TRBD1 aligns across 8 bases. After removal of 6 bases from V and 7 bases from J, the junction contained 8 bases not matched to a gene. This CDR3 comprises 14 residues. Germline assignment: CDR1 ENHRY and CDR2 SYGVKD. CDR3 amino acids: CAISTGQGRNEQFF. CDR3 nucleotide sequence: TGTGCCATCAGCACCGGACAGGGTCGAAATGAGCAGTTCTTC.

Only a few counts were recorded for this clonotype. The chain links TRBV7-3 to TRBJ1-1; D is unclear. The germline V and J ends were trimmed by 2 bases and 3 bases, with 10 bases remaining between them. The CDR3 runs 14 residues. In germline, CDR1 is SGHTA, CDR2 FQGTGA. This chain's CDR3 is CASSLRRRDTEAFF. CDR3 sequence (DNA): TGTGCCAGCAGCTTACGGAGGAGGGACACTGAAGCTTTCTTT.

This clonotype counts as medium-sized (0.01 to 0.1%). The rearrangement uses TRBV5-1 and TRBJ1-3; TRBD1 aligns across 7 bases. V shed 0 bases, J shed 0 bases, and the junction held 6 bases outside the gene matches. Germline CDR1 reads SGHRS; CDR2 reads YFSETQ. CDR3 length: 17 residues. The chain's CDR3 is CASSLGTGASSGNTIYF. The DNA of the CDR3 is TGCGCCAGCAGCTTGGGAACAGGGGCCAGCTCTGGAAACACCATATATTTT.

At least ten counts were recorded for this clonotype. The gene calls are TRBV7-9 and TRBJ1-2; D gene ambiguous. Germline assignment: CDR1 SEHNR and CDR2 FQNEAQ (reference sequence). The CDR3 sequence is 14 residues long. V gave up 3 bases and J gave up 7 bases, with 15 bases separating them. CDR3: CASSFGQLVVGYTF. In DNA form, the CDR3 reads TGTGCCAGCAGCTTCGGTCAACTGGTTGTTGGCTACACCTTC. The full variable domain, its missing parts supplied by reference TRBV7-9 and TRBJ1-2, is DTGVSQNPRHKITKRGQNVTFRCDPISEHNRLYWYRQTLGQGPEFLTYFQNEAQLEKSRLLSDRFSAERPKGSFSTLEIQRTEQGDSAMYLCASSFGQLVVGYTFGSGTRLTVV.

This clonotype has at least ten counts. The chain uses TRBV24-1 and TRBJ2-1; tentative D call: TRBD2 (5 bases). The CDR3 totals 15 residues. V lost 6 bases and J 6 bases, leaving 17 bases between the germline ends. CDR1 is KGHDR, CDR2 SFDVKD, per germline. The CDR3 region has the DNA TGTGCCACCAGTAAACGGGGAAGGACGGGCAATGAGCAGTTCTTC. Its protein product is CATSKRGRTGNEQFF.

Ten or more counts support this clonotype. The chain combines TRBV5-1 with TRBJ2-3; 11 bases align to TRBD2. In germline, CDR1 is SGHRS, CDR2 YFSETQ. The V segment lost 5 bases and the J segment 2 bases; nucleotides outside the gene matches: 7. This CDR3 has 16 amino acids. CDR3 sequence reads: CASRFLAGGPTDTQYF. CDR3 coding DNA: TGCGCCAGCAGGTTCCTAGCGGGGGGACCCACAGATACGCAGTATTTT.

In its sample, this clonotype was seen many times. The chain carries TRBV7-9 and TRBJ1-4; 8 positions match TRBD1. J was trimmed by 4 bases and V by 6 bases; bases with no gene match: 4. The germline gives CDR1 SEHNR, CDR2 FQNEAQ (reference sequence). The CDR3 contains 14 residues. CDR3 nucleotide sequence: TGTGCCAGCAGTCGACAGGGGTTTAATGAAAAACTGTTTTTT. It encodes CASSRQGFNEKLFF.

This clonotype was found many times. J is TRBJ1-1 and V is TRBV25-1, with D possibly TRBD1 on 6 matching bases. Germline V gene sequence: CDR1 MGHDK, CDR2 SYGVNS. Trimming pared 4 bases from V and 4 bases from J, leaving 10 bases between. The CDR3 spans 13 residues. The CDR3 DNA sequence: TGTGCCAGCAGTGTGACGGGGGCCACTGAAGCTTTCTTT. This translates into CASSVTGATEAFF. Drawing the rest from reference TRBV25-1 and TRBJ1-1, the complete variable domain is EADIYQTPRYLVIGTGKKITLECSQTMGHDKMYWYQQDPGMELHLIHYSYGVNSTEKGDLSSESTVSRIRTEHFPLTLESARPSHTSQYLCASSVTGATEAFFGQGTRLTVV.

At least ten counts were recorded for this clonotype. This rearrangement joins TRBV5-1 to TRBJ2-1; the D gene is possibly TRBD2 (5 bases). CDR1 and CDR2 from the germline V gene are SGHRS and YFSETQ. Trimming left V 5 bases short and J 0 bases short, with 12 bases between. This CDR3 is built from 15 residues. The DNA for the CDR3 is TGCGCCAGCAGGGAAACTGGGAGCTCCTACAATGAGCAGTTCTTC. It is translated as CASRETGSSYNEQFF.

This clonotype was detected ten times or more. This chain uses TRBV5-1 with TRBJ1-6; 8 bases map to TRBD1. The CDR3 is 13 amino acids. The trim removed 4 bases at V and 10 bases at J, leaving 4 bases unmatched. In germline, CDR1 is SGHRS, CDR2 YFSETQ. This CDR3 reads CASSKDRVSPLHF. As DNA, the CDR3 is TGCGCCAGCAGCAAGGACAGGGTATCACCCCTCCACTTT. Together with reference TRBV5-1 and TRBJ1-6, the CDR3 gives the full variable domain: KAGVTQTPRYLIKTRGQQVTLSCSPISGHRSVSWYQQTPGQGLQFLFEYFSETQRNKGNFPGRFSGRQFSNSRSEMNVSTLELGDSALYLCASSKDRVSPLHFGNGTRLTVT.

Many counts were recorded for this clonotype. The V gene is TRBV11-2, the J gene TRBJ2-7; 7 bases are a match to TRBD1. The germline gives CDR1 SGHAT, CDR2 FQNNGV. V lost 4 bases, J lost 2 bases, and 5 bases stayed unmatched. This CDR3 region has 14 residues. CDR3 sequence (DNA): TGTGCCAGCAGCTGGACAGGTCTGACCTACGAGCAGTACTTC. This translates into CASSWTGLTYEQYF. The full variable domain, rest sourced from reference TRBV11-2 and TRBJ2-7, is EAGVAQSPRYKIIEKRQSVAFWCNPISGHATLYWYQQILGQGPKLLIQFQNNGVVDDSQLPKDRFSAERLKGVDSTLKIQPAKLEDSAVYLCASSWTGLTYEQYFGPGTRLTVT.

This clonotype appeared many times. The gene calls are TRBV5-6 and TRBJ1-1; 8 bases are shared with TRBD1. Trimming at V came to 4 bases and at J to 5 bases, leaving 16 bases not matched to a gene. The germline CDR1 and CDR2 sequences are SGHDT and YYEEEE. CDR3 length equals 17 residues. The CDR3 here is CASSPPPGGTKKTEAFF. The DNA of the CDR3 is TGTGCCAGCAGCCCACCCCCAGGGGGCACGAAGAAGACTGAAGCTTTCTTT.

This clonotype was picked up many times. The CDR3 protein is CSARSGGLQETQYF. The CDR3 DNA is TGCAGTGCTCGTAGCGGGGGCCTCCAAGAGACCCAGTACTTC. This chain links TRBV20-1 with TRBJ2-5; 9 bases agree with TRBD2. The CDR3 is 14 residues long. Germline CDR1 and CDR2: DFQATT and SNEGSKA (reference sequence). V trimming: 5 bases; J trimming: 1 base; junction bases outside the gene matches: 5.

At least ten counts were recorded for this clonotype. The V call is TRBV13, the J call TRBJ2-1, with 8 bases aligning to TRBD2. CDR1 and CDR2 (germline): PRHDT, FYEKMQ (reference sequence). This CDR3 contains 14 residues. J lost 7 bases, V lost 6 bases, and 8 bases had no gene match. DNA of the CDR3: TGTGCCAGCAGGAGCCTTAGCGGGGTTAATGAGCAGTTCTTC. It codes for CASRSLSGVNEQFF.

This clonotype was recorded at least ten times. V and J are TRBV12-3 or TRBV12-4 and TRBJ2-1; D not resolved. V was pared by 2 bases and J by 10 bases, with 9 bases between. This CDR3 contains 12 residues. CDR3 amino acids: CASSLRRREQFF. The CDR3 DNA reads as TGTGCCAGCAGTTTAAGGCGGCGCGAGCAGTTCTTC.